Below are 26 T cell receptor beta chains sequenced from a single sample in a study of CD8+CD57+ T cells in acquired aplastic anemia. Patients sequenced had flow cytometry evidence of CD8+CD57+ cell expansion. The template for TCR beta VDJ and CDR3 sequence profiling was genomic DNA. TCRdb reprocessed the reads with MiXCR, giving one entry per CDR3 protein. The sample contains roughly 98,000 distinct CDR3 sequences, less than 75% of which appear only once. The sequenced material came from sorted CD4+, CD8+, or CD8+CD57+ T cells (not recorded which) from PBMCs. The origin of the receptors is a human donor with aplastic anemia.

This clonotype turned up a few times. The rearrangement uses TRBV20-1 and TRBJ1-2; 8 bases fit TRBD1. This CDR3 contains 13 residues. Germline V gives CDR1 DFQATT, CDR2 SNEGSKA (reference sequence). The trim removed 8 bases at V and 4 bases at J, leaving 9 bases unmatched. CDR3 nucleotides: TGCAGTATTCCGCTGGGACAGGTCTATGGCTACACCTTC. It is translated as CSIPLGQVYGYTF.

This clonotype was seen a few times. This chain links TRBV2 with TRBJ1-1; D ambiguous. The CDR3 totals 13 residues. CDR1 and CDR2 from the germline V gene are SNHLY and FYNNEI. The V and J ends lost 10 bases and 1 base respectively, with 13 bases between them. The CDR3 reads CATVGLGNTEAFF. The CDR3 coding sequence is TGTGCCACCGTGGGGTTAGGGAACACTGAAGCTTTCTTT.

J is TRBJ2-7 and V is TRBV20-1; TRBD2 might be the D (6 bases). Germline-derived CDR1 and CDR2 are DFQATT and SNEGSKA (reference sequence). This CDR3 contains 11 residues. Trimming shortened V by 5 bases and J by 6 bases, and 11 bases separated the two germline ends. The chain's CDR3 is CSAGGGPEQYF. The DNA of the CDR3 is TGCAGTGCTGGGGGAGGCCCCGAGCAGTACTTC.

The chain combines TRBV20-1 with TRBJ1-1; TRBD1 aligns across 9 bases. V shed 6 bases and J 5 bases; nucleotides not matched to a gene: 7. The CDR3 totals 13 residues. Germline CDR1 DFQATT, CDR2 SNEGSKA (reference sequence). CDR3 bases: TGCAGTGCCTCCGGGGACAGGGAGACTGAAGCTTTCTTT. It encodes CSASGDRETEAFF.

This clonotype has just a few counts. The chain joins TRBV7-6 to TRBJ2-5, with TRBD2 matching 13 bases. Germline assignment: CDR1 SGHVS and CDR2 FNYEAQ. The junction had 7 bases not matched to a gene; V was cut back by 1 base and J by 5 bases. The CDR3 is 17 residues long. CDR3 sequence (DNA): TGTGCCAGCAGCTTAGAACTAGCGGGAGGGCCTGGGGAGACCCAGTACTTC. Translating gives CASSLELAGGPGETQYF.

The CDR3 loop reads CASSLGQGSEAFF. DNA for the CDR3: TGTGCCAGCAGCTTGGGCCAGGGGAGTGAAGCTTTCTTT. The chain has TRBV7-9 and TRBJ1-1, with D maybe TRBD1 (6 bases). The V end lost 3 bases, the J end lost 7 bases, and 12 bases lay between the germline ends. CDR3 size: 13 residues. Germline-derived CDR1 and CDR2 are SEHNR and FQNEAQ (reference sequence). The whole variable domain, filled in from reference TRBV7-9 and TRBJ1-1, reads DTGVSQNPRHKITKRGQNVTFRCDPISEHNRLYWYRQTLGQGPEFLTYFQNEAQLEKSRLLSDRFSAERPKGSFSTLEIQRTEQGDSAMYLCASSLGQGSEAFFGQGTRLTVV.

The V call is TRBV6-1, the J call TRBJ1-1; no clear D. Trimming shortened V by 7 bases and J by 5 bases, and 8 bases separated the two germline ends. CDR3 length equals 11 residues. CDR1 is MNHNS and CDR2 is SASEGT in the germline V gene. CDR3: CASNGPTEAFF. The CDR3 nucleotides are TGTGCCAGCAACGGACCGACTGAAGCTTTCTTT.

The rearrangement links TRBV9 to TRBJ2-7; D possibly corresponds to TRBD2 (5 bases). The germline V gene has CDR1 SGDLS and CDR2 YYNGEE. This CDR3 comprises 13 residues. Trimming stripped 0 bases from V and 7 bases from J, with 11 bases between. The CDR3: CASSVERADEQYF. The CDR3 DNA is TGTGCCAGCAGCGTAGAGAGGGCAGATGAGCAGTACTTC.

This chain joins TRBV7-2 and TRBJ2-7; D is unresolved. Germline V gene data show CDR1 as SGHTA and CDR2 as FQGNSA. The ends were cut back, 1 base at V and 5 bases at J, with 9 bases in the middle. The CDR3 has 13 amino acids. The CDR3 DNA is TGTGCCAGCAGCTTAGGTCCGCGGAACGAGCAGTACTTC. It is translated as CASSLGPRNEQYF.

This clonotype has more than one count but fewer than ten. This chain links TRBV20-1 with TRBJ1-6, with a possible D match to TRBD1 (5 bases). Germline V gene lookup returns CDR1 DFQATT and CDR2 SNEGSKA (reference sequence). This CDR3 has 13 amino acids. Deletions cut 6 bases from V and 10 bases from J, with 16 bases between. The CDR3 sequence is CSATTGTGSPLHF. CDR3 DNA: TGCAGTGCAACTACCGGGACGGGCTCACCCCTCCACTTT.

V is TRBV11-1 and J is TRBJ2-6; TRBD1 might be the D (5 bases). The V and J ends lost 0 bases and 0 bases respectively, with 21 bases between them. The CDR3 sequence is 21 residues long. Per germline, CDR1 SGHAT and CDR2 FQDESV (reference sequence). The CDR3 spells CASSLALGQGIKSSGANVLTF. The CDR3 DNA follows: TGTGCCAGCAGCTTAGCTTTAGGGCAGGGAATAAAGAGCTCTGGGGCCAACGTCCTGACTTTC.

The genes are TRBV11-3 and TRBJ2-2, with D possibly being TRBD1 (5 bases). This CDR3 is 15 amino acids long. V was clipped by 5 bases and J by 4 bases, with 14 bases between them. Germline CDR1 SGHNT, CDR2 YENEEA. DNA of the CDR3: TGTGCCAGCAGCCCCTCCTTGGGGCCCACCGGGGAGCTGTTTTTT. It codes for CASSPSLGPTGELFF.

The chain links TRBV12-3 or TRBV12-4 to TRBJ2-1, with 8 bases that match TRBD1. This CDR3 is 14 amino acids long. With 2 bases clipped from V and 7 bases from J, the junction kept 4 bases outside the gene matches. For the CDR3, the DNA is TGTGCCAGCAGTTTATTCCAGGGGGCTAATGAGCAGTTCTTC. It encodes CASSLFQGANEQFF.

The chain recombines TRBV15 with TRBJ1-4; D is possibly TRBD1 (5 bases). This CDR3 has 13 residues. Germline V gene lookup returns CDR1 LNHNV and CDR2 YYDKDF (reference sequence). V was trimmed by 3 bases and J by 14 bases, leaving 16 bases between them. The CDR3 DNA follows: TGTGCCACCAGCAGCGACCAGGGAGGCTGGCTGTTTTTT. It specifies CATSSDQGGWLFF.

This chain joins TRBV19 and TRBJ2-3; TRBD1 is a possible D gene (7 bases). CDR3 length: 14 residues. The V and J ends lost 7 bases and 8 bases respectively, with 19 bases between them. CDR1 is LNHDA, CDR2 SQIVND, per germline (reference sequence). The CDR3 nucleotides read TGTGCCAGTACGCAGACAGGGACTGAGGTTACGCAGTATTTT. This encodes CASTQTGTEVTQYF.

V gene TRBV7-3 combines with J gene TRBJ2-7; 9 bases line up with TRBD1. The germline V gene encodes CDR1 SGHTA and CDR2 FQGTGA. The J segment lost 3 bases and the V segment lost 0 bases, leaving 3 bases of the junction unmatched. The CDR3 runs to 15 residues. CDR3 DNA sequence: TGTGCCAGCAGCTTAACGGGGGGACAGGGCTACGAGCAGTACTTC. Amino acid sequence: CASSLTGGQGYEQYF.

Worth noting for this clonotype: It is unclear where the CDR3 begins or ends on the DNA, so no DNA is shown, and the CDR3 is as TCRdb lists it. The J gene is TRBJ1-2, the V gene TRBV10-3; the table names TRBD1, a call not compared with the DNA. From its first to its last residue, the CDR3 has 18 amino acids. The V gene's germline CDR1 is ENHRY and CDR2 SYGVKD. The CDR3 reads CATIPLPLRQAAGYGCTF.

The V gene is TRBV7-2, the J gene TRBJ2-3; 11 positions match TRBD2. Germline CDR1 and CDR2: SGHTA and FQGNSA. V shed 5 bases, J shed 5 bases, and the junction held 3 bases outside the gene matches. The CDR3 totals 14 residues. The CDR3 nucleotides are TGTGCCAGCAGCCCAGGACTAGCGGGAGATACGCAGTATTTT. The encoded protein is CASSPGLAGDTQYF.

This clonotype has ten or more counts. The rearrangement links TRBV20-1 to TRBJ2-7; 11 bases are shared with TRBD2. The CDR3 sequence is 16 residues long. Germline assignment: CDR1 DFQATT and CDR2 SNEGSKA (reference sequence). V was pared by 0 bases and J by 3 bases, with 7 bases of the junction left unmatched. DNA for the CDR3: TGCAGTGCTAGAGATCCGGCTAGCGGGGGGCACTACGAGCAGTACTTC. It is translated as CSARDPASGGHYEQYF.

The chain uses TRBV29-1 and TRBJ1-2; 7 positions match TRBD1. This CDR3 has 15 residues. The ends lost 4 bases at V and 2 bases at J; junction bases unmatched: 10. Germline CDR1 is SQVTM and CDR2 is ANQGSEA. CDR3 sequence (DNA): TGCAGCGTTGTAGGGCAGGGGGTCGGAAACTATGGCTACACCTTC. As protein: CSVVGQGVGNYGYTF.

The CDR3 loop reads CASSTQGYGANVLTF. The CDR3 DNA reads TGTGCCAGTAGTACACAGGGGTACGGGGCCAACGTCCTGACTTTC. The chain carries TRBV19 and TRBJ2-6; TRBD1 aligns across 7 bases. The germline V gene encodes CDR1 LNHDA and CDR2 SQIVND (reference sequence). There are 15 residues in the CDR3. V shed 4 bases, J shed 4 bases, and the junction held 4 bases outside the gene matches.

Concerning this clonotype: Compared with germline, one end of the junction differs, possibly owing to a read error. The CDR3, as DNA: TGTGCCAGCGGCTTAGGCGGGGGCGAGACCCAGTACTTC. Protein sequence: CASGLGGGETQYF. V usage is TRBV7-3 and J usage is TRBJ2-1, with a possible D match to TRBD2 (7 bases). The J call is in doubt because the DNA end fits TRBJ2-5 better. The CDR3 is 13 residues long. Germline CDR1 and CDR2: SGHTA and FQGTGA.

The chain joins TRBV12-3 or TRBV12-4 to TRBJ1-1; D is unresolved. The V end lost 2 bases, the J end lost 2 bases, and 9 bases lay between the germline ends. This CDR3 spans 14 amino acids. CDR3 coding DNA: TGTGCCAGCAGTTTAAACAACCCAAACACTGAAGCTTTCTTT. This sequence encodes CASSLNNPNTEAFF.

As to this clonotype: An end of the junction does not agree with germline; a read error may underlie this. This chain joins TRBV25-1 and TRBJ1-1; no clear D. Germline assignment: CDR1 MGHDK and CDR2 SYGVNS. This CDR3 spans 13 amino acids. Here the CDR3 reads CASTSQTNAEAFF. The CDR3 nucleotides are TGTGCCAGCACCTCGCAGACGAACGCTGAAGCTTTCTTT.

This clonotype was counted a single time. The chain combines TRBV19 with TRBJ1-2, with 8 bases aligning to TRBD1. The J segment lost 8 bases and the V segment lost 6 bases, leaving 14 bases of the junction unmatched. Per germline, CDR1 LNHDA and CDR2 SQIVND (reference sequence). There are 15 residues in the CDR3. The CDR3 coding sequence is TGTGCCAGTAGCCCTCAAGAGGGGACAGGTCAAGGCTACACCTTC. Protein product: CASSPQEGTGQGYTF.

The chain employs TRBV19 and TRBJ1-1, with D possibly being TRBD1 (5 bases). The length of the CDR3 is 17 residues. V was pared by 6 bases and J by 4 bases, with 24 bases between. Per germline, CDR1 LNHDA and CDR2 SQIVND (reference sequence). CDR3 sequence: CASSLLSFQGDITEAFF. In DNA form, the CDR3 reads TGTGCCAGTAGCCTCCTATCATTCCAGGGTGACATCACTGAAGCTTTCTTT.